This TCR beta chain was captured in a study of long-term antiretroviral therapy in people with HIV. Germline-derived CDR1 and CDR2 are SGHNT and YYREEE (reference sequence). The CDR3 loop spans 15 amino acids. The V and J ends lost 3 bases and 3 bases respectively, with 13 bases between them. Survey level was the resolution at which the v3.0 immunoSEQ assay ran. The repertoire was sequenced with immunoSEQ multiplex PCR; TCRdb's copy has only in-frame clones and lacks some. The data contain 34,000 or so clones, approximately 93% of them singletons. The sample consisted of unsorted PBMCs, taken about 5.1 years after starting antiretroviral therapy. The chain has TRBV5-4 and TRBJ1-3, with D maybe TRBD1 (5 bases). The TCR comes from a woman between 45 and 60 years old with HIV. CDR3 sequence: CASSSREAGGNTIYF. CDR3 sequence (DNA): TGTGCCAGCAGCTCCAGGGAGGCCGGTGGAAACACCATATATTTT.